Sequencing of this TCR beta chain was carried out in a study of OX40 agonist ivuxolimab in advanced cancers. The overall study: People in dose escalation had one of these cancers: hepatocellular carcinoma, melanoma, renal cell or head and neck cancer.

This clone was observed a single time. The V gene end was trimmed by 3 bases and the J gene end by 5 bases; junction bases not matched to a gene: 9. This CDR3 contains 17 residues. Germline values: CDR1 LGHNA, CDR2 YNFKEQ. The method was immunoSEQ multiplex PCR; TCRdb's version includes in-frame clones alone and lacks a portion of them. The sample comprises some 50,000 clones, roughly 93% of which are singletons, and around 20% rests with the top ten. The V gene is TRBV4-2, the J gene TRBJ2-3; the match to TRBD2 covers 12 bases. This receptor was identified in an adult with an advanced solid tumor such as melanoma, head and neck, liver or kidney cancer. This specimen consisted of CD4+ or CD8+ T cells sorted from blood, obtained in a trial of the OX40 agonist ivuxolimab. The CDR3 region is CASSQTSSGGAEDTQYF. In DNA form, the CDR3 reads TGTGCCAGCAGCCAGACATCTAGCGGGGGGGCTGAAGATACGCAGTATTTT.